Listed here are 7 T cell receptor beta chains from one sample, sequenced in a study of graft-versus-host responses after intestinal transplantation. No cognate antigen is known for these TCRs. TCRdb's table, derived via immunoSEQ multiplex PCR, lists solely in-frame clones and lacks some. The data show tens of thousands of clones, roughly 92% seen once. The sequences come from unstimulated CD4+ T cells sorted from spleen or lymph node cells, collected before intestinal transplant. These receptors all come from a human donor who received an intestinal transplant.

V usage is TRBV18 and J usage is TRBJ1-2; D remains unclear. CDR3 length equals 16 residues. Germline assignment: CDR1 KGHSH and CDR2 LQKENI. V was clipped by 3 bases and J by 3 bases, with 17 bases between them. CDR3: CASSPSPGVGYYGYTF. CDR3 nucleotide sequence: TGTGCCAGCTCACCCTCCCCCGGGGTGGGCTACTATGGCTACACCTTC.

DNA of the CDR3: TGTGCCAGTAGTAAATGGGGCCGGGGGCAGCAGAGCTCCTACGAGCAGTACTTC. Protein product: CASSKWGRGQQSSYEQYF. V is TRBV19 and J is TRBJ2-7; D is tentatively TRBD1 or TRBD2 (6 bases each). Trimming cost V 4 bases and J 0 bases, with 22 bases left between them. The CDR3 is 18 residues long. Germline V CDR1 and CDR2: LNHDA, SQIVND (reference sequence).

This chain uses TRBV7-8 with TRBJ1-2, with no clear D. In germline, CDR1 is SGHVS, CDR2 FQNEAQ. CDR3 length equals 14 residues. Trimming shortened V by 3 bases and J by 5 bases, and 13 bases separated the two germline ends. The CDR3, as DNA: TGTGCCAGCAGCTTTGGTTTCGCTCGGTATGGCTACACCTTC. Translated: CASSFGFARYGYTF.

CDR3 region: CASSSGTGVTIMNTEAFF. In nucleotides, the CDR3 is TGTGCCAGCAGTTCCGGGACAGGGGTCACCATCATGAACACTGAAGCTTTCTTT. The chain carries TRBV5-8 and TRBJ1-1; 10 nucleotides agree with TRBD1. The CDR3 totals 18 residues. J gave up 0 bases and V 5 bases, and 13 bases lay outside the gene matches. The germline V gene encodes CDR1 SGHTS and CDR2 YDEGEE. Filled out from reference TRBV5-8 and TRBJ1-1, the complete variable domain reads EAGVTQSPTHLIKTRGQQATLRCSPISGHTSVYWYQQALGLGLQFLLWYDEGEERNRGNFPPRFSGRQFPNYSSELNVNALELEDSALYLCASSSGTGVTIMNTEAFFGQGTRLTVV.

The chain combines TRBV28 with TRBJ1-4; D unresolved. The V and J ends lost 7 bases and 3 bases respectively, with 12 bases between them. Germline V gene data show CDR1 as MDHEN and CDR2 as SYDVKM. The CDR3 has 14 residues. CDR3 residues: CASTPRKPNEKLFF. In nucleotides, the CDR3 is TGTGCCAGCACCCCACGGAAGCCTAATGAAAAACTGTTTTTT.

The genes are TRBV7-2 and TRBJ2-4, with 9 bases lining up with TRBD1. There are 16 residues in the CDR3. From germline, CDR1 is SGHTA and CDR2 FQGNSA. With 4 bases clipped from V and 7 bases from J, the junction kept 11 bases outside the gene matches. The CDR3 spells CASSSSQGASMNIQYF. The CDR3 DNA is TGTGCCAGCAGCTCCTCACAGGGGGCGTCCATGAACATTCAGTACTTC. The whole variable domain, remainder taken from reference TRBV7-2 and TRBJ2-4, is GAGVSQSPSNKVTEKGKDVELRCDPISGHTALYWYRQSLGQGLEFLIYFQGNSAPDKSGLPSDRFSAERTGGSVSTLTIQRTQQEDSAVYLCASSSSQGASMNIQYFGAGTRLSVL.

The chain combines TRBV5-1 with TRBJ2-5, with D tentatively TRBD2 (5 bases). The germline V gene has CDR1 SGHRS and CDR2 YFSETQ. V lost 1 base, J lost 7 bases, and 8 bases lay in between. This CDR3 has 12 residues. The CDR3 spells CASSLREGTQYF. DNA for the CDR3: TGCGCCAGCAGCTTGCGAGAGGGGACCCAGTACTTC. The whole variable domain, filled in from reference TRBV5-1 and TRBJ2-5, reads KAGVTQTPRYLIKTRGQQVTLSCSPISGHRSVSWYQQTPGQGLQFLFEYFSETQRNKGNFPGRFSGRQFSNSRSEMNVSTLELGDSALYLCASSLREGTQYFGPGTRLLVL.